These 17 T cell receptor beta chains were sequenced from one sample in a study of CD8 T cells in ankylosing spondylitis. TCRdb itself ran the 5' RACE reads through MiXCR, one entry per CDR3 protein. The sample lists roughly 250,000 distinct CDR3 sequences; around 9.2% were seen once. The sample consisted of blood, either unsorted or a sorted T cell fraction (not recorded which). These receptors all come from a male donor with ankylosing spondylitis or in good health (not recorded which).

The genes are TRBV6-5 and TRBJ2-2; no definite D call. V was trimmed by 2 bases and J by 6 bases, leaving 10 bases between them. CDR1 is MNHEY, CDR2 SVGAGI, per germline. The CDR3 is 14 amino acids. CDR3 bases: TGTGCCAGCAGTTACGGTGGCCCCCCCGGGGAGCTGTTTTTT. As protein: CASSYGGPPGELFF.

This clonotype was seen many times. The chain couples TRBV12-3 or TRBV12-4 to TRBJ2-3, with D maybe TRBD1 (6 bases). The germline V and J ends were trimmed by 3 bases and 5 bases, with 12 bases remaining between them. The CDR3 runs to 14 residues. CDR3 nucleotide sequence: TGTGCCAGCAGTTTTACAGGGTTGTTAGATACGCAGTATTTT. Its translation: CASSFTGLLDTQYF.

This chain joins TRBV4-3 and TRBJ1-3; D perhaps matches TRBD1 (6 bases). Germline V lookup: CDR1 LGHNA, CDR2 YSLEER. This CDR3 is built from 17 residues. V dropped 0 bases and J dropped 3 bases, with 15 bases sitting between them. CDR3: CASSQEVVGAGGNTIYF. CDR3 bases: TGCGCCAGCAGCCAAGAAGTGGTGGGGGCCGGTGGAAACACCATATATTTT.

This clonotype showed up many times. The CDR3 sequence: CSVPGAHYGYTF. CDR3 sequence (DNA): TGCAGCGTACCAGGGGCCCACTATGGCTACACCTTC. The V and J genes are TRBV29-1 and TRBJ1-2, with a tentative D call TRBD1 (6 bases). CDR1 and CDR2 (germline): SQVTM, ANQGSEA. Trimming stripped 6 bases from V and 3 bases from J, with 11 bases between. There are 12 residues in the CDR3.

The chain links TRBV5-1 to TRBJ2-5, with TRBD1 identical over 7 bases. The CDR3 totals 16 residues. The germline V gene encodes CDR1 SGHRS and CDR2 YFSETQ. V lost 4 bases and J lost 2; bases outside the gene matches: 11. The CDR3 protein is CASSKTGTASQETQYF. CDR3 DNA: TGCGCCAGCAGCAAGACCGGGACAGCCTCACAAGAGACCCAGTACTTC.

This clonotype was seen many times. The J gene is TRBJ2-2, the V gene TRBV20-1; 9 positions agree with TRBD1. This CDR3 spans 17 amino acids. V trimming: 6 bases; J trimming: 1 base; junction bases outside the gene matches: 12. The germline V gene has CDR1 DFQATT and CDR2 SNEGSKA (reference sequence). The CDR3 loop reads CSASGRDRVKNTGELFF. CDR3 bases: TGCAGTGCCAGCGGTAGGGACAGGGTTAAGAACACCGGGGAGCTGTTTTTT.

This clonotype was counted ten times or more. V gene TRBV7-2 combines with J gene TRBJ2-3, with D unclear. The CDR3 spans 14 residues. Looked up from germline, CDR1 is SGHTA and CDR2 is FQGNSA. Trimming stripped 5 bases from V and 6 bases from J, with 15 bases between. This CDR3 is CASSPPQLSDTQYF. DNA for the CDR3: TGTGCCAGCAGCCCACCCCAGTTATCCGATACGCAGTATTTT.

This clonotype was found many times. The chain recombines TRBV7-9 with TRBJ2-3; the D gene is possibly TRBD1 (6 bases). The germline gives CDR1 SEHNR, CDR2 FQNEAQ (reference sequence). The CDR3 totals 15 residues. The V end lost 5 bases, the J end lost 3 bases, and 15 bases lay between the germline ends. CDR3: CASSPGQSWTDTQYF. CDR3 DNA sequence: TGTGCCAGCAGCCCCGGACAGTCCTGGACAGATACGCAGTATTTT. Full variable domain (rest looked up from reference TRBV7-9 and TRBJ2-3): DTGVSQNPRHKITKRGQNVTFRCDPISEHNRLYWYRQTLGQGPEFLTYFQNEAQLEKSRLLSDRFSAERPKGSFSTLEIQRTEQGDSAMYLCASSPGQSWTDTQYFGPGTRLTVL.

This clonotype was seen ten or more times. The chain recombines TRBV29-1 with TRBJ2-7; unclear D gene. V lost 4 bases to trimming and J lost 0 bases, with 10 bases between them. This CDR3 has 13 amino acids. Germline lookup yields CDR1 SQVTM and CDR2 ANQGSEA. The CDR3 sequence: CSVVGDNSYEQYF. The CDR3 coding sequence is TGCAGCGTTGTTGGAGACAACTCCTACGAGCAGTACTTC.

Ten or more counts support this clonotype. The CDR3 region is CASSQAGTANSGNTIYF. The DNA for the CDR3 is TGCGCCAGCAGCCAAGCTGGTACAGCTAACTCTGGAAACACCATATATTTT. J is TRBJ1-3 and V is TRBV4-3; D is ambiguous. Trimming pared 1 base from V and 0 bases from J, leaving 13 bases between. The CDR3 has 17 amino acids. Germline V gene lookup returns CDR1 LGHNA and CDR2 YSLEER.

This clonotype was counted at least ten times. The CDR3 DNA reads as TGCAGCGTTTCCCACGGGGGGCGTCTCAATGAGCAGTTCTTC. It translates to CSVSHGGRLNEQFF. This rearrangement joins TRBV29-1 to TRBJ2-1; tentative D call: TRBD2 (7 bases). Trimming pared 5 bases from V and 6 bases from J, leaving 17 bases between. The CDR3 has 14 amino acids. Germline V gene sequence: CDR1 SQVTM, CDR2 ANQGSEA.

On this clonotype itself: The junction departs from germline at one end; a sequencing error may be responsible. The chain combines TRBV19 with TRBJ2-3; D might be TRBD2 (5 bases). Germline V gene sequence: CDR1 LNHDA, CDR2 SQIVND (reference sequence). The CDR3 is 15 amino acids. The CDR3 DNA reads as TGTGCCAGTAGCCAGGCCCGACTAAGCACTGATACGCAGTATTTT. It yields the protein CASSQARLSTDTQYF.

CDR3 coding DNA: TGCGCCAGCAGCCAAGATCCAGGGGCCGGTTCACCCCTCCACTTT. As protein: CASSQDPGAGSPLHF. The chain joins TRBV4-3 to TRBJ1-6; TRBD1 is a possible D gene (6 bases). V lost 0 bases and J lost 9, with 12 bases in between. This CDR3 comprises 15 residues. Germline values: CDR1 LGHNA, CDR2 YSLEER.

This clonotype occurred many times. The chain recombines TRBV7-2 with TRBJ1-1; the D is unclear. Germline V CDR1 and CDR2: SGHTA, FQGNSA. The CDR3 loop spans 14 amino acids. V shed 5 bases and J shed 0 bases, with 10 bases lying between them. CDR3 loop: CASSRENMNTEAFF. As DNA, the CDR3 is TGTGCCAGCAGCCGAGAAAACATGAACACTGAAGCTTTCTTT.

This clonotype was seen many times. The genes are TRBV7-2 and TRBJ2-7; D is unclear. Germline-derived CDR1 and CDR2 are SGHTA and FQGNSA. This CDR3 has 13 residues. V lost 3 bases, J lost 4 bases, and 10 bases lay in between. This CDR3 is CASSFGWLYEQYF. As DNA, the CDR3 is TGTGCCAGCAGCTTTGGCTGGTTATACGAGCAGTACTTC.

The chain couples TRBV11-3 to TRBJ2-1; TRBD2 aligns across 10 bases. V dropped 4 bases and J dropped 9; count of bases not matched to a gene: 12. The CDR3 has 16 residues. Germline V gives CDR1 SGHNT, CDR2 YENEEA. DNA of the CDR3: TGTGCCAGCAGCTCTAAGCGGGAGGGCCTTGGGAGTGAGCAGTTCTTC. Protein sequence: CASSSKREGLGSEQFF.

The J gene is TRBJ1-3, the V gene TRBV12-3 or TRBV12-4; D is ambiguous. CDR3 size: 13 residues. With 2 bases removed from V and 4 bases from J, the gap between germline ends came to 6 bases. CDR3 coding DNA: TGTGCCAGCAGTTTAATGGCAGGAAACACCATATATTTT. Amino acids: CASSLMAGNTIYF.